This T cell receptor beta chain was sequenced for a study of T cells after yellow fever vaccination. Study-wide findings and caveats: Though it reached lower strength, the secondary response hit its peak faster, day 5 versus 15. Booster sampling recovered most clones from primary vaccination (roughly 96% CD4, roughly 86% CD8). A small proportion of clonotypes was detected in both the CD4 and CD8 compartments.

Concerning this clonotype: Its specificity is not known.

V lost 5 bases to trimming and J lost 6 bases, with 21 bases between them. This CDR3 comprises 16 residues. Germline V gives CDR1 LNHDA, CDR2 SQIVND (reference sequence). TCRdb reprocessed the 5' RACE reads via MiXCR and lists one record per CDR3 protein. The sample contains 300,000 to 400,000 distinct CDR3 sequences, around 13% of which appear only once. This clonotype was sampled from a man between 18 and 35 years old who received the YFV17D yellow fever vaccine. The V call is TRBV19, the J call TRBJ2-3; D gene uncertain. The source was CD4+ T cells sorted from PBMCs, collected 15 days after the yellow fever booster vaccination. The CDR3 coding sequence is TGTGCCAGTAGTTCCCCCTCCGCCGAAGGTGGTGATACGCAGTATTTT. Its translation: CASSSPSAEGGDTQYF. The whole variable domain, remainder taken from reference TRBV19 and TRBJ2-3, is DGGITQSPKYLFRKEGQNVTLSCEQNLNHDAMYWYRQDPGQGLRLIYYSQIVNDFQKGDIAEGYSVSREKKESFPLTVTSAQKNPTAFYLCASSSPSAEGGDTQYFGPGTRLTVL.